Presented here are 17 T cell receptor beta chains from one specimen sequenced in a study of shared clonotypes between healthy human individuals. Naive CD8 cells were CD45RO-negative, positively selected for CCR7, excluding terminally differentiated effector memory CD45RA+ cells. Assay used: immunoSEQ multiplex PCR; TCRdb lists only in-frame clones, some missing. The data contain more than 2 million clones, around 96% of them seen just once; the ten biggest clones take up roughly 1%. The sequencing sample was made of naive CD8+ T cells sorted from blood. The origin of the receptors is a man younger than 30 in good health.

The table lists this clone with a count of one. The chain uses TRBV19 and TRBJ2-2, with 8 bases aligning to TRBD1. Germline CDR1 and CDR2: LNHDA and SQIVND (reference sequence). After removal of 8 bases from V and 1 base from J, the junction contained 9 bases not matched to a gene. The CDR3 has 16 amino acids. The CDR3 nucleotides read TGTGCCAGTCGAATATGGGGGACAGGGAACACCGGGGAGCTGTTTTTT. Translated: CASRIWGTGNTGELFF.

The chain combines TRBV5-1 with TRBJ2-1; 12 bases map to TRBD2. This CDR3 comprises 18 residues. The V and J ends lost 4 bases and 5 bases, in that order; junction bases with no gene match: 13. From germline, CDR1 is SGHRS and CDR2 YFSETQ. The CDR3 DNA sequence: TGCGCCAGCAGCACCGGACTAGCGGGATCCCCGAAGGACAATGAGCAGTTCTTC. It translates to CASSTGLAGSPKDNEQFF.

CDR3 sequence reads: CASSPPAGELPDTQYF. The DNA of the CDR3 is TGTGCCAGCAGCCCCCCAGCGGGAGAATTGCCGGATACGCAGTATTTT. The chain recombines TRBV7-9 with TRBJ2-3; 8 positions match TRBD2. This CDR3 comprises 16 residues. J was trimmed by 6 bases and V by 5 bases; bases with no gene match: 13. Per the germline V gene, CDR1 is SEHNR and CDR2 is FQNEAQ (reference sequence).

This chain uses TRBV28 with TRBJ1-2; tentative D call: TRBD1 (6 bases). The germline V gene encodes CDR1 MDHEN and CDR2 SYDVKM. This CDR3 has 14 residues. The V gene lost 1 base and the J gene lost 8 bases, with 14 bases spanning the gap. The CDR3 sequence is CASSLSLQGEGYTF. Written as DNA, the CDR3 is TGTGCCAGCAGTTTATCGTTACAGGGTGAAGGCTACACCTTC.

Worth noting for this clone: Other DNA sequences within the sample encode an identical CDR3. The chain couples TRBV9 to TRBJ2-7; D unclear. The CDR3 sequence is 14 residues long. CDR1 SGDLS and CDR2 YYNGEE come from the germline V gene. V shed 0 bases and J shed 1 base, with 8 bases lying between them. CDR3 bases: TGTGCCAGCAGCGTAGCCTGGGGTTCCTACGAGCAGTACTTC. Translating it yields CASSVAWGSYEQYF.

The chain joins TRBV7-8 to TRBJ2-1; TRBD2 agrees at 7 bases. This CDR3 contains 15 residues. Germline CDR1 SGHVS, CDR2 FQNEAQ. Trimming cost V 1 base and J 0 bases; bases outside gene matches: 0. In DNA, the CDR3 is TGTGCCAGCAGCTTAGGGGGGGGCTCCTACAATGAGCAGTTCTTC. Protein product: CASSLGGGSYNEQFF.

This clone was seen only once. J is TRBJ2-7 and V is TRBV19, with D possibly TRBD1 on 7 matching bases. The CDR3 sequence is 13 residues long. V shed 10 bases and J shed 2 bases, with 15 bases lying between them. The germline CDR1 and CDR2 sequences are LNHDA and SQIVND (reference sequence). The CDR3 region has the DNA TGTGCCACAGGGGGGACGGCGCCCTACGAGCAGTACTTC. It codes for CATGGTAPYEQYF. Full variable domain (outside the CDR3, taken from reference TRBV19 and TRBJ2-7): DGGITQSPKYLFRKEGQNVTLSCEQNLNHDAMYWYRQDPGQGLRLIYYSQIVNDFQKGDIAEGYSVSREKKESFPLTVTSAQKNPTAFYLCATGGTAPYEQYFGPGTRLTVT.

This rearrangement joins TRBV11-2 to TRBJ2-7, with D possibly matching TRBD2 (6 bases). The germline V gene encodes CDR1 SGHAT and CDR2 FQNNGV. V lost 5 bases and J 4 bases, leaving 15 bases between the germline ends. This CDR3 region has 14 residues. The CDR3, as DNA: TGTGCCAGCAGCCCGACCCGCGGGGAGTACGAGCAGTACTTC. This codes for CASSPTRGEYEQYF.

This chain joins TRBV5-6 and TRBJ2-3, with 10 bases matching TRBD2. Germline-derived CDR1 and CDR2 are SGHDT and YYEEEE. V shed 4 bases and J 2 bases; nucleotides not matched to a gene: 4. The CDR3 contains 15 residues. The CDR3: CASSVAGGYTDTQYF. The CDR3 DNA reads as TGTGCCAGCAGCGTAGCGGGGGGCTACACAGATACGCAGTATTTT.

The chain recombines TRBV4-1 with TRBJ2-7; D might be TRBD1 (5 bases). Germline V gene lookup returns CDR1 MGHRA and CDR2 YSYEKL. V dropped 0 bases and J dropped 3 bases, with 18 bases sitting between them. The CDR3 has 17 residues. The DNA for the CDR3 is TGCGCCAGCAGCCAAGATTTTAGGGGTACCGGAGTCTACGAGCAGTACTTC. Its protein is CASSQDFRGTGVYEQYF.

The rearrangement joins TRBV10-2 to TRBJ2-1; TRBD1 agrees at 12 bases. This CDR3 region has 15 residues. Germline loops: CDR1 WSHSY, CDR2 SAAADI. V lost 4 bases and J lost 9; bases outside the gene matches: 7. Here the CDR3 reads CASSAPGQGAVEQFF. CDR3 coding DNA: TGCGCCAGCAGTGCACCGGGACAGGGGGCGGTTGAGCAGTTCTTC.

The chain combines TRBV4-3 with TRBJ2-2; TRBD2 matches 7 bases. Germline V gives CDR1 LGHNA, CDR2 YSLEER. V gave up 0 bases and J gave up 3 bases; unmatched junction bases: 10. The CDR3 loop spans 18 amino acids. The CDR3 DNA reads TGCGCCAGCAGCCAAGATACTAGCGCCTTACCCTACACCGGGGAGCTGTTTTTT. It yields the protein CASSQDTSALPYTGELFF.

This chain uses TRBV5-4 with TRBJ1-1; no clear D gene. The germline V gene has CDR1 SGHNT and CDR2 YYREEE (reference sequence). Trimming stripped 7 bases from V and 3 bases from J, with 13 bases between. This CDR3 contains 13 residues. CDR3 nucleotide sequence: TGTGCCAGCCTAAACCCAGGTTACACTGAAGCTTTCTTT. Its protein product is CASLNPGYTEAFF.

The chain employs TRBV9 and TRBJ2-3; D remains unclear. Germline lookup yields CDR1 SGDLS and CDR2 YYNGEE. The CDR3 runs 13 residues. Deletions cut 4 bases from V and 1 base from J, with 7 bases between. CDR3 nucleotides: TGTGCCAGCAGCACGGACGGCACAGATACGCAGTATTTT. Translation gives CASSTDGTDTQYF.

The rearrangement uses TRBV7-9 and TRBJ2-1, with 7 bases identical to TRBD2. The CDR3 runs to 18 residues. Germline V gives CDR1 SEHNR, CDR2 FQNEAQ (reference sequence). J was trimmed by 4 bases and V by 5 bases; bases with no gene match: 17. The CDR3 sequence is CASSPRTGSLAEYNEQFF. The DNA for the CDR3 is TGTGCCAGCAGCCCCAGGACGGGGAGCCTAGCGGAGTACAATGAGCAGTTCTTC.

V gene TRBV5-1 combines with J gene TRBJ1-2; D is uncertain. CDR1 is SGHRS, CDR2 YFSETQ, per germline. V shed 5 bases and J shed 3 bases, with 8 bases lying between them. The CDR3 is 12 amino acids. The CDR3 nucleotides are TGCGCCAGCAGTGAGGCAGACTATGGCTACACCTTC. Translated: CASSEADYGYTF.

The chain carries TRBV9 and TRBJ2-1, with 10 nucleotides matching TRBD2. This CDR3 region has 14 residues. CDR1 SGDLS and CDR2 YYNGEE come from the germline V gene. Germline trimming cut 4 bases from V and 9 bases from J; bases unmatched to any gene: 7. The CDR3 loop reads CASSTSGGAGEQFF. The CDR3 DNA follows: TGTGCCAGCAGCACAAGCGGGGGGGCAGGTGAGCAGTTCTTC.